This TCR beta chain was recorded in a study of response to subunit inactivated influenza vaccine. Study-level points and caveats: Each seasonal flu vaccination may recruit only limited new T cells, authors suggested.

As concerns this clonotype: What it recognizes is unknown.

From the RT-PCR reads, TCRdb called clonotypes with MiXCR, one entry per CDR3 protein. In the table there are 650,000 or so distinct CDR3 sequences, around 15% of which are singletons. V lost 2 bases to trimming and J lost 5 bases, with 13 bases between them. Per the germline V gene, CDR1 is DFQATT and CDR2 is SNEGSKA (reference sequence). This CDR3 is built from 14 residues. This TCR was sampled from a man aged 50 to 59 who received an inactivated influenza vaccine. V usage is TRBV20-1 and J usage is TRBJ1-5; maybe TRBD1 (5 bases). Material: PBMCs from blood, obtained 14 days before vaccination. The CDR3 DNA follows: TGCAGTGCTAGATCACAGGCTATCGATCAGCCCCAGCATTTT. Encoded protein: CSARSQAIDQPQHF.